A selection of T cell receptor beta chains follows, all from one sample in a study of cytomegalovirus exposure and HLA in healthy donors. Here immunoSEQ multiplex PCR was the method, and the copy in TCRdb shows in-frame clones only, minus some. The sample data list roughly 70,000 clones. Material: PBMCs. These receptors all come from a man in his forties in good health and CMV-seronegative. The CDR3 runs from the conserved cysteine through the conserved F or W. Fields, in order: D gene, J gene, V gene, CDR3 DNA, CDR3 protein. The D gene is left open where the match is weak.

D gene: TRBD1; J gene: TRBJ2-3; V gene: TRBV2; CDR3 DNA: TGTGCCAGCAGTACGGACAGGAGCACAGATACGCAGTATTTT; CDR3 protein: CASSTDRSTDTQYF
D gene: .; J gene: TRBJ1-3; V gene: TRBV9; CDR3 DNA: TGTGCCAGCAGCGTAGACAGGGAGACCTACGGCCGCTCTGGAAACACCATATATTTT; CDR3 protein: CASSVDRETYGRSGNTIYF
D gene: TRBD1; J gene: TRBJ1-2; V gene: TRBV6-5; CDR3 DNA: TGTGCCAGCAGTGACAGGGGATTGAACTATGGCTACACCTTC; CDR3 protein: CASSDRGLNYGYTF
D gene: TRBD1; J gene: TRBJ1-3; V gene: TRBV13; CDR3 DNA: TGTGCCAGCAGCCAACCGTCGGACAGGGGGCTCTCTGGAAACACCATATATTTT; CDR3 protein: CASSQPSDRGLSGNTIYF
D gene: .; J gene: TRBJ1-6; V gene: TRBV25-1; CDR3 DNA: TGTGCCAGCAGTGAATCTATCATCACGAATTCACCCCTCCACTTT; CDR3 protein: CASSESIITNSPLHF
D gene: TRBD1; J gene: TRBJ1-1; V gene: TRBV25-1; CDR3 DNA: TGTGCCAGCAGTGAAACACGGACAGGCCCAACTGAAGCTTTCTTT; CDR3 protein: CASSETRTGPTEAFF
D gene: .; J gene: TRBJ2-5; V gene: TRBV28; CDR3 DNA: TGTGCCAGCACCCCGGAGGGCCTAATAACCCAAGAGACCCAGTACTTC; CDR3 protein: CASTPEGLITQETQYF
D gene: TRBD2; J gene: TRBJ2-1; V gene: TRBV5-1; CDR3 DNA: TGCGCCAGCAGCTGGACTAGCGATCATAGGAATGAGCAGTTCTTC; CDR3 protein: CASSWTSDHRNEQFF
D gene: .; J gene: TRBJ2-7; V gene: TRBV28; CDR3 DNA: TGTGCCAGCACCTCTTGGGGCCCCACATCCTACGAGCAGTACTTC; CDR3 protein: CASTSWGPTSYEQYF
D gene: .; J gene: TRBJ2-7; V gene: TRBV27; CDR3 DNA: TGTGCCAGCGGGCCCCGAATAGGGACAGACTGGACTAAGCAGTACTTC; CDR3 protein: CASGPRIGTDWTKQYF
D gene: TRBD1; J gene: TRBJ1-4; V gene: TRBV5-4; CDR3 DNA: TGTGCCAGCAGCGAGGGACAGGGAGATGAAAAACTGTTTTTT; CDR3 protein: CASSEGQGDEKLFF
D gene: .; J gene: TRBJ1-6; V gene: TRBV30; CDR3 DNA: TGTGCCTGGAGTTGGGCAGCAAATTCACCCCTCCACTTT; CDR3 protein: CAWSWAANSPLHF
D gene: .; J gene: TRBJ2-5; V gene: TRBV15; CDR3 DNA: TGTGCCACCAGCAGAGATCTGCGGGGGCTCGGGACCCAGTACTTC; CDR3 protein: CATSRDLRGLGTQYF
D gene: TRBD2; J gene: TRBJ2-1; V gene: TRBV11-3; CDR3 DNA: TGTGCCAGCAGCCGCAGCGGGGGGGCTTACAATGAGCAGTTCTTC; CDR3 protein: CASSRSGGAYNEQFF
D gene: TRBD1; J gene: TRBJ1-6; V gene: TRBV5-4; CDR3 DNA: TGTGCCAGCAGCTTGGGAGGACAGGGCACTTCACCCCTCCACTTT; CDR3 protein: CASSLGGQGTSPLHF
D gene: TRBD2; J gene: TRBJ2-1; V gene: TRBV30; CDR3 DNA: TGTGCCTGGAGTAGACTAGCGGGGGGTAATAATGAGCAGTTCTTC; CDR3 protein: CAWSRLAGGNNEQFF
D gene: .; J gene: TRBJ1-2; V gene: TRBV29-1; CDR3 DNA: TGCAGCGTTGAAGTACAGGGTGTTGGCTACACCTTC; CDR3 protein: CSVEVQGVGYTF
D gene: TRBD1; J gene: TRBJ2-2; V gene: TRBV7-9; CDR3 DNA: TGTGCCAGCAGCAAGGGACAGGGGAACACCGGGGAGCTGTTTTTT; CDR3 protein: CASSKGQGNTGELFF
D gene: TRBD1; J gene: TRBJ1-5; V gene: TRBV6-1; CDR3 DNA: TGTGCCAGCAGTCCTAGACAGGGGGTTTATCAGCCCCAGCATTTT; CDR3 protein: CASSPRQGVYQPQHF
D gene: TRBD1; J gene: TRBJ2-7; V gene: TRBV2; CDR3 DNA: TGTGCCAGCAGTTTTGGAGCAGGGGGCGGCGAGCAGTACTTC; CDR3 protein: CASSFGAGGGEQYF
D gene: .; J gene: TRBJ2-1; V gene: TRBV28; CDR3 DNA: TGTGCCAGCAGGTACTACAATGAGCAGTTCTTC; CDR3 protein: CASRYYNEQFF
D gene: .; J gene: TRBJ2-2; V gene: TRBV5-1; CDR3 DNA: TGCGCCAGCAGCTTGACAGGGCTCGACACCGGGGAGCTGTTTTTT; CDR3 protein: CASSLTGLDTGELFF
D gene: TRBD1; J gene: TRBJ1-1; V gene: TRBV2; CDR3 DNA: TGTGCCAGCAGAGCGGGACAGGGTAACACTGAAGCTTTCTTT; CDR3 protein: CASRAGQGNTEAFF
D gene: .; J gene: TRBJ2-7; V gene: TRBV5-4; CDR3 DNA: TGTGCCAGCAGCAAGTTTACCGGGGGGCTCTACGAGCAGTACTTC; CDR3 protein: CASSKFTGGLYEQYF
D gene: .; J gene: TRBJ1-2; V gene: TRBV30; CDR3 DNA: TGTGCCTGGAGTAGGGGCAGTTTCTATGGCTACACCTTC; CDR3 protein: CAWSRGSFYGYTF
D gene: .; J gene: TRBJ1-4; V gene: TRBV5-1; CDR3 DNA: TGCGCCAGCAGCTTGGCCGAAACAGAACCTGGAAAACTGTTTTTT; CDR3 protein: CASSLAETEPGKLFF
D gene: TRBD1; J gene: TRBJ1-2; V gene: TRBV6-1; CDR3 DNA: TGTGCCAGCAACCCAGGGGGCTATGGCTACACCTTC; CDR3 protein: CASNPGGYGYTF
D gene: TRBD1; J gene: TRBJ1-1; V gene: TRBV9; CDR3 DNA: TGTGCCAGCAGCGTAGCCCTTACCGGGACAGATCCTCTGAACACTGAAGCTTTCTTT; CDR3 protein: CASSVALTGTDPLNTEAFF
D gene: TRBD1; J gene: TRBJ2-7; V gene: TRBV7-2; CDR3 DNA: TGTGCCAGCAGCTTAGTGGCAGGGGGAACCTACGAGCAGTACTTC; CDR3 protein: CASSLVAGGTYEQYF
D gene: TRBD1; J gene: TRBJ1-4; V gene: TRBV4-1; CDR3 DNA: TGCGCCAGCAGGCGTGGACAGGGTAGACTCCCTTGGCACGAAAAACTGTTTTTT; CDR3 protein: CASRRGQGRLPWHEKLFF
D gene: .; J gene: TRBJ1-1; V gene: TRBV5-1; CDR3 DNA: TGCGCCAGCAGCCACTCGGGGGGGAACACTGAAGCTTTCTTT; CDR3 protein: CASSHSGGNTEAFF
D gene: .; J gene: TRBJ1-1; V gene: TRBV5-1; CDR3 DNA: TGCGCCAGCAGCTGGGGTCGTCAGGGGAACACTGAAGCTTTCTTT; CDR3 protein: CASSWGRQGNTEAFF
D gene: TRBD2; J gene: TRBJ2-2; V gene: TRBV30; CDR3 DNA: TGTGCCTGGAGTGTAATGCTAAGCCCCAGCGGGGACACCGGGGAGCTGTTTTTT; CDR3 protein: CAWSVMLSPSGDTGELFF
D gene: .; J gene: TRBJ1-4; V gene: TRBV25-1; CDR3 DNA: TGTGCCAGCAGTGAACCTCAGGGGCATAGTGAAAAACTGTTTTTT; CDR3 protein: CASSEPQGHSEKLFF
D gene: TRBD1; J gene: TRBJ2-7; V gene: TRBV5-6; CDR3 DNA: TGTGCCAGCAGCTTACCGGGACAGGGTCGCCGGCAGTACTTC; CDR3 protein: CASSLPGQGRRQYF
D gene: .; J gene: TRBJ2-5; V gene: TRBV5-1; CDR3 DNA: TGCGCCAGCACATTGAGCGGCGGGGAAGAGACCCAGTACTTC; CDR3 protein: CASTLSGGEETQYF
D gene: TRBD2; J gene: TRBJ2-7; V gene: TRBV30; CDR3 DNA: TGTGCCTGCACACTAGCGGGGGGCACCCTGGGGTACTTC; CDR3 protein: CACTLAGGTLGYF
D gene: TRBD1; J gene: TRBJ2-1; V gene: TRBV6-4; CDR3 DNA: TGTGCCAGCAGTGAGTCCGCCGGGACAGGGGATAAGTTCTTC; CDR3 protein: CASSESAGTGDKFF
D gene: TRBD1; J gene: TRBJ2-7; V gene: TRBV11-2; CDR3 DNA: TGTGCCAGCAGCCGGGACAGGGGACCCTACGAGCAGTACTTC; CDR3 protein: CASSRDRGPYEQYF
D gene: .; J gene: TRBJ2-3; V gene: TRBV27; CDR3 DNA: TGTGCCAGCTGGGACTTCAAGAACACAGATACGCAGTATTTT; CDR3 protein: CASWDFKNTDTQYF
D gene: TRBD2; J gene: TRBJ2-3; V gene: TRBV9; CDR3 DNA: TGTGCCAGCAGCGTAGACGGGGGGAGCACAGATACGCAGTATTTT; CDR3 protein: CASSVDGGSTDTQYF
D gene: .; J gene: TRBJ2-7; V gene: TRBV18; CDR3 DNA: TGTGCCAGCTCACCGGCAGGGGACTACGAGCAGTACTTC; CDR3 protein: CASSPAGDYEQYF
D gene: .; J gene: TRBJ2-2; V gene: TRBV4-1; CDR3 DNA: TGCGCCAGCAGCCGGGGACTGAACGCGAACACCGGGGAGCTGTTTTTT; CDR3 protein: CASSRGLNANTGELFF
D gene: TRBD2; J gene: TRBJ2-7; V gene: TRBV9; CDR3 DNA: TGTGCCAGCAGCGTAGGGACTAGCGGGGGCACTGGGGCCTACGAGCAGTACTTC; CDR3 protein: CASSVGTSGGTGAYEQYF
D gene: TRBD2; J gene: TRBJ2-3; V gene: TRBV25-1; CDR3 DNA: TGTGCCAGCAGTTCGGGGGGACTCAATACGCAGTATTTT; CDR3 protein: CASSSGGLNTQYF
D gene: TRBD1; J gene: TRBJ1-5; V gene: TRBV4-1; CDR3 DNA: TGCGCCAGCAGCCAAGATTGGACGTTAGGGGACAGGGGGCAGGGCAATCAGCCCCAGCATTTT; CDR3 protein: CASSQDWTLGDRGQGNQPQHF
D gene: TRBD1; J gene: TRBJ1-1; V gene: TRBV6-1; CDR3 DNA: TGTGCCAGCAGTGAATCCGGGACAGCCACTGAAGCTTTCTTT; CDR3 protein: CASSESGTATEAFF
D gene: TRBD1; J gene: TRBJ1-6; V gene: TRBV9; CDR3 DNA: TGTGCCAGCAGCGCACCGGGACAGAAAAATTCACCCCTCCACTTT; CDR3 protein: CASSAPGQKNSPLHF
D gene: TRBD1; J gene: TRBJ1-1; V gene: TRBV7-3; CDR3 DNA: TGTGCCAGCAGCCTGACAGGGTTGACTGAAGCTTTCTTT; CDR3 protein: CASSLTGLTEAFF
D gene: .; J gene: TRBJ2-1; V gene: TRBV5-1; CDR3 DNA: TGCGCCAGCAGCTTGGGGGTTAAGAGCGATGAGCAGTTCTTC; CDR3 protein: CASSLGVKSDEQFF
D gene: .; J gene: TRBJ1-1; V gene: TRBV28; CDR3 DNA: TGTGCCAGCAGCTCCCTATCCTCGGTAGCTTTCTTT; CDR3 protein: CASSSLSSVAFF
D gene: TRBD2; J gene: TRBJ2-7; V gene: TRBV19; CDR3 DNA: TGTGCCAGTAGTATTAGCGGGGGGGCCCGGGAGCAGTACTTC; CDR3 protein: CASSISGGAREQYF
D gene: TRBD1; J gene: TRBJ2-1; V gene: TRBV15; CDR3 DNA: TGTGCCACCAGGGACCGGGACAGGGACCGGGATGAGCAGTTCTTC; CDR3 protein: CATRDRDRDRDEQFF
D gene: TRBD1; J gene: TRBJ2-3; V gene: TRBV4-1; CDR3 DNA: TGCGCCAGCAGCCAAGGCCGGGACAGGGGTGTGGATACGCAGTATTTT; CDR3 protein: CASSQGRDRGVDTQYF